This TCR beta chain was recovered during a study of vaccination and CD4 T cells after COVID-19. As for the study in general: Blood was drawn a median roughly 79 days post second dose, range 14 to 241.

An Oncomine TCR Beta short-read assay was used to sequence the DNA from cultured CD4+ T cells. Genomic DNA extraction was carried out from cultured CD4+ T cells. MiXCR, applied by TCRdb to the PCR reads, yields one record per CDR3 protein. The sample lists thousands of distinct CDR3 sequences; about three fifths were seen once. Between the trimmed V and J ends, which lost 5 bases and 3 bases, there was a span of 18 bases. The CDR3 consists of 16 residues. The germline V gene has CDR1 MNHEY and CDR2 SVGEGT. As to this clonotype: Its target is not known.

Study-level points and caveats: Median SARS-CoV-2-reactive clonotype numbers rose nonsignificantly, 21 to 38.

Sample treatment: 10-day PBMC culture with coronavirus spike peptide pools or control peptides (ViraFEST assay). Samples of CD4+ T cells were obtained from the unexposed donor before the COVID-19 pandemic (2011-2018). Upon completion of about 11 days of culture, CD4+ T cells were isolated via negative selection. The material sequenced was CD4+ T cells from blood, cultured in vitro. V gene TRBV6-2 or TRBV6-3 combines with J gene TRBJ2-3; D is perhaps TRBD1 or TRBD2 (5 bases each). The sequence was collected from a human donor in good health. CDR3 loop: CASSQGAAGRTDTQYF. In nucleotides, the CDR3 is TGTGCCAGCAGTCAAGGGGCGGCGGGTAGGACAGATACGCAGTATTTT.